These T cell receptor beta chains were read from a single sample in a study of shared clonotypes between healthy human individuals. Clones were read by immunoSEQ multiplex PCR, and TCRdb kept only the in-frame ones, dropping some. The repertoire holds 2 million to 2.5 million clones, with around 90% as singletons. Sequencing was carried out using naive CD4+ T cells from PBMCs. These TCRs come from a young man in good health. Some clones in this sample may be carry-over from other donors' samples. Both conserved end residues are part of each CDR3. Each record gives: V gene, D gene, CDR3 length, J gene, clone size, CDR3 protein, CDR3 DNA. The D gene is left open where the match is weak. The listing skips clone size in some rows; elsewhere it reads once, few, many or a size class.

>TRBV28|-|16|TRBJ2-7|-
CASSFLWGTSSYEQYF
TGTGCCAGCAGTTTCCTATGGGGCACCTCCTCCTACGAGCAGTACTTC
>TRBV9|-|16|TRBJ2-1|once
CASSAISGLSYNEQFF
TGTGCCAGCAGCGCTATATCGGGCCTAAGTTACAATGAGCAGTTCTTC
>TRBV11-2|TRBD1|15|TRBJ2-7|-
CASSLRQGASYEQYF
TGTGCCAGCAGCTTAAGACAGGGGGCTTCCTACGAGCAGTACTTC
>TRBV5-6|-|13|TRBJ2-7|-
CASRIQPSYEQYF
TGTGCCAGCAGGATACAACCGTCCTACGAGCAGTACTTC
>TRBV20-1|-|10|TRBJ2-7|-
CSAVTYEQYF
TGCAGTGCCGTAACCTACGAGCAGTACTTC
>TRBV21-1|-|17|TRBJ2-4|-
CASSKRGRGPTKNIQYF
TGTGCCAGCAGCAAAAGGGGACGGGGACCCACCAAAAACATTCAGTACTTC
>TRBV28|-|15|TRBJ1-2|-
CASSLDGRANYGYTF
TGTGCCAGCAGTTTAGACGGACGAGCTAACTATGGCTACACCTTC
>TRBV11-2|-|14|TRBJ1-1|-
CASSPTGGGTEAFF
TGTGCCAGCAGCCCTACCGGGGGGGGCACTGAAGCTTTCTTT
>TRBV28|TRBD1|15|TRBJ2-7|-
CASSLAGTGPLEQYF
TGTGCCAGCAGTTTGGCCGGGACAGGACCTTTAGAGCAGTACTTC
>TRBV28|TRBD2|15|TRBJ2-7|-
CASSFAGGAPYEQYF
TGTGCCAGCAGTTTCGCGGGAGGTGCCCCCTACGAGCAGTACTTC
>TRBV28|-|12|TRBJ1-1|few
CASSYPNLDAFF
TGTGCCAGCAGTTATCCCAACCTGGATGCTTTCTTT
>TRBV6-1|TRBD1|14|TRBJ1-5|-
CASSEGRGPQPQHF
TGTGCCAGCAGTGAGGGCAGGGGGCCGCAGCCCCAGCATTTT
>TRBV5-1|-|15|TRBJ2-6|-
CASSVQGNGANVLTF
TGCGCCAGCAGCGTACAGGGAAATGGGGCCAACGTCCTGACTTTC
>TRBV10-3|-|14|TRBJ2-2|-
CAIRGDTDTGELFF
TGTGCCATCAGGGGGGACACCGACACCGGGGAGCTGTTTTTT
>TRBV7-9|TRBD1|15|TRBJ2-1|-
CASSGGTGIADEQFF
TGTGCCAGCAGCGGCGGGACAGGGATTGCGGATGAGCAGTTCTTC
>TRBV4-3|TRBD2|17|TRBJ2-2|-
CASSQGPSGIRTGELFF
TGCGCCAGCAGCCAAGGACCCAGCGGGATACGCACCGGGGAGCTGTTTTTT
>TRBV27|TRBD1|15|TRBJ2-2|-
CASSLQRQGTGELFF
TGTGCCAGCAGTTTACAGCGACAGGGGACCGGGGAGCTGTTTTTT
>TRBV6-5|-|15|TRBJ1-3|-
CASSYSGHSGNTIYF
TGTGCCAGCAGTTACTCTGGCCACTCTGGAAACACCATATATTTT
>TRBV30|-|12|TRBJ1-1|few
CAWSHTVDEAFF
TGTGCCTGGAGCCACACGGTTGATGAAGCTTTCTTT
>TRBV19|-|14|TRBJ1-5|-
CASSPNWGARPQHF
TGTGCCAGTAGTCCAAATTGGGGGGCCAGGCCCCAGCATTTT
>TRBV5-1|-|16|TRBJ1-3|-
CASSLEAGLGGNTIYF
TGCGCCAGCAGCTTGGAGGCAGGACTGGGGGGAAACACCATATATTTT
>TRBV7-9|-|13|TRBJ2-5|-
CASSRSSGETQYF
TGTGCCAGCAGTCGGTCGTCCGGAGAGACCCAGTACTTC
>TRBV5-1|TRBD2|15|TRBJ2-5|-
CASSLAGTSGETQYF
TGCGCCAGCAGCTTGGCCGGTACTAGCGGAGAGACCCAGTACTTC
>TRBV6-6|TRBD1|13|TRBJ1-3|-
CASRQGAGNTIYF
TGTGCCAGTAGACAGGGTGCCGGAAACACCATATATTTT
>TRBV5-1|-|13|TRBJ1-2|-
CASSTVGDYGYTF
TGCGCCAGCAGCACCGTAGGTGACTATGGCTACACCTTC
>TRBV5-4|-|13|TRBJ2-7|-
CASSLGGAREQYF
TGTGCCAGCAGCTTGGGGGGGGCTAGGGAGCAGTACTTC